This TCR beta chain stems from a study of T-cell memory formation after mild COVID-19. The study, taken as a whole, reports: Certain responding clones were present in pre-infection memory, suggesting participation of cross-reactive memory. Mainly in CM and EM were contracting CD4+ clones; CD8+ were in EMRA.

Constant-segment primers and 5'RACE yielded cDNA libraries for TCR alpha and TCR beta, each carrying sample barcodes and UMIs. MiXCR, run by TCRdb on the 5' RACE reads, gives a single entry per CDR3 protein. The table shows about 200,000 distinct CDR3 sequences, with approximately 10% occurring only once. The CDR3 has 14 residues. Per the germline V gene, CDR1 is LGHNA and CDR2 is YSLEER. With 1 base removed from V and 7 bases from J, the gap between germline ends came to 14 bases. Turning to this clonotype: Antigen unknown.

The TCR was taken from a young man who had mild COVID-19 (a few samples of this study predate the infection). Cell type and time point are not known. The material sequenced was PBMCs or a T cell subset sorted from them (not recorded which). The chain recombines TRBV4-3 with TRBJ2-7; D is uncertain. The CDR3 DNA reads as TGCGCCAGCAGCCAAGGGGCAGACGCTGGGGAGCAGTACTTC. Its protein product is CASSQGADAGEQYF.